Listed here are 32 T cell receptor beta chains from one sample, sequenced in a study of glioma-infiltrating T cells. Using RNA template, CDR3s of TCR alpha and beta were amplified with iRepertoire arm-PCR. TCRdb re-called the multiplex PCR reads through MiXCR, storing one row per CDR3 protein. The sample records around 150,000 distinct CDR3 sequences, roughly 43% being singletons. The source material was glioma tissue, nonneoplastic brain tissue, or PBMCs (not recorded which). The receptors here all came from a human donor with low-grade glioma or glioblastoma, undergoing nonglioma brain surgery, or in good health (not recorded which).

This clonotype has more than one count but fewer than ten. The chain couples TRBV20-1 to TRBJ1-2, with 10 bases lining up with TRBD1. J was trimmed by 6 bases and V by 0 bases; bases with no gene match: 7. The germline CDR1 and CDR2 sequences are DFQATT and SNEGSKA (reference sequence). The CDR3 runs to 15 residues. The CDR3 reads CSAREQTGGKDGYTF. The CDR3 DNA reads as TGCAGTGCTAGAGAGCAGACAGGGGGCAAGGATGGCTACACCTTC.

J is TRBJ1-3 and V is TRBV28, with D perhaps TRBD1 (5 bases). The germline V gene has CDR1 MDHEN and CDR2 SYDVKM. Between the trimmed V and J ends, which lost 7 bases and 4 bases, there was a span of 8 bases. The CDR3 has 12 residues. DNA for the CDR3: TGTGCCAGCATCGGGACCGGAAACACCATATATTTT. Its protein is CASIGTGNTIYF.

This clonotype was picked up a small number of times. This rearrangement joins TRBV7-9 to TRBJ1-6; D gene unclear. Trimming pared 2 bases from V and 0 bases from J, leaving 11 bases between. The CDR3 totals 17 residues. Looked up from germline, CDR1 is SEHNR and CDR2 is FQNEAQ (reference sequence). The chain's CDR3 is CASSLLSSVSYNSPLHF. CDR3 DNA sequence: TGTGCCAGCAGCTTACTCTCTTCGGTCTCCTATAATTCACCCCTCCACTTT.

This clonotype was picked up a small number of times. V gene TRBV15 combines with J gene TRBJ2-1; no clear D. Germline V lookup: CDR1 LNHNV, CDR2 YYDKDF (reference sequence). The CDR3 covers 13 residues. V was cut by 5 bases and J by 8 bases, with 13 bases left in between. The CDR3 nucleotides are TGTGCCACCAGCCCGGTCATAACCCATGAGCAGTTCTTC. This encodes CATSPVITHEQFF. Using reference TRBV15 and TRBJ2-1 for the parts outside the CDR3, the full variable domain is DAMVIQNPRYQVTQFGKPVTLSCSQTLNHNVMYWYQQKSSQAPKLLFHYYDKDFNNEADTPDNFQSRRPNTSFCFLDIRSPGLGDTAMYLCATSPVITHEQFFGPGTRLTVL.

The chain links TRBV7-2 to TRBJ2-2, with a possible D match to TRBD2 (5 bases). The CDR3 spans 16 residues. Germline V CDR1 and CDR2: SGHTA, FQGNSA. V was cut by 4 bases and J by 4 bases, with 16 bases left in between. DNA for the CDR3: TGTGCCAGCAGCTCCCGGCTAGCTGCCGGCACCGGGGAGCTGTTTTTT. It codes for CASSSRLAAGTGELFF. The whole variable domain, filled in from reference TRBV7-2 and TRBJ2-2, reads GAGVSQSPSNKVTEKGKDVELRCDPISGHTALYWYRQSLGQGLEFLIYFQGNSAPDKSGLPSDRFSAERTGGSVSTLTIQRTQQEDSAVYLCASSSRLAAGTGELFFGEGSRLTVL.

The sample holds a few counts of this clonotype. This chain joins TRBV27 and TRBJ2-3; TRBD2 matches 7 bases. CDR3 length: 14 amino acids. J was trimmed by 1 base and V by 5 bases; bases with no gene match: 3. In germline, CDR1 is MNHEY, CDR2 SMNVEV (reference sequence). This chain's CDR3 is CASSRRERTDTQYF. CDR3 nucleotides: TGTGCCAGCAGTAGGCGGGAGCGCACAGATACGCAGTATTTT.

The sample holds a few counts of this clonotype. This sequence joins TRBV2 and TRBJ1-2; D is possibly TRBD1 (5 bases). Trimming took 8 bases from V and 8 from J, leaving 12 bases between them. This CDR3 contains 11 residues. Looked up from germline, CDR1 is SNHLY and CDR2 is FYNNEI. The CDR3 sequence is CASGGTRGYTF. The CDR3, as DNA: TGTGCCAGCGGGGGGACGCGGGGCTACACCTTC.

This clonotype was counted only a few times. The chain uses TRBV3-1 and TRBJ2-7; tentative D call: TRBD1 (6 bases). V dropped 4 bases and J dropped 5 bases, with 12 bases sitting between them. The CDR3 spans 13 residues. Looked up from germline, CDR1 is LGHDT and CDR2 is YNNKEL (reference sequence). Written as DNA, the CDR3 is TGTGCCAGCAGCCTAATAACAGGGAACGAGCAGTACTTC. It translates to CASSLITGNEQYF.

The J gene is TRBJ1-3, the V gene TRBV19; D remains unclear. Per the germline V gene, CDR1 is LNHDA and CDR2 is SQIVND (reference sequence). This CDR3 comprises 16 residues. V was shortened by 3 bases and J by 0 bases, with 12 bases between the two germline ends. The CDR3 spells CASSMQWTVSGNTIYF. For the CDR3, the DNA is TGTGCCAGTAGTATGCAGTGGACGGTCTCTGGAAACACCATATATTTT.

A word on this clonotype: One end of the junction fails to match germline, which may point to a read error. J is TRBJ2-3 and V is TRBV15; TRBD2 might be the D (6 bases). CDR1 and CDR2 from the germline V gene are LNHNV and YYDKDF (reference sequence). The CDR3 consists of 14 residues. The CDR3 here is CASSRGITTDTQYF. The DNA of the CDR3 is TGCGCCAGCAGCCGGGGGATCACCACAGATACGCAGTATTTT.

V gene TRBV7-9 combines with J gene TRBJ1-4, with 7 bases that match TRBD1. V lost 1 base and J lost 8; bases outside the gene matches: 4. This CDR3 region has 14 residues. CDR1 and CDR2 (germline): SEHNR, FQNEAQ (reference sequence). The CDR3 bases are TGTGCCAGCAGCTTAGGACAGGGAGGGGAAAAACTGTTTTTT. Translated, it gives CASSLGQGGEKLFF.

This clonotype was detected once. The chain couples TRBV4-3 to TRBJ1-2; 7 bases are a match to TRBD1. This CDR3 contains 13 residues. The V gene end was trimmed by 1 base and the J gene end by 8 bases; junction bases not matched to a gene: 4. CDR1 is LGHNA and CDR2 is YSLEER in the germline V gene. The CDR3 DNA reads as TGCGCCAGCAGCCAAGGACAGGGAGGGGGCTACACCTTC. Translating gives CASSQGQGGGYTF.

V is TRBV6-4 and J is TRBJ1-1, with D uncertain. CDR1 and CDR2 from the germline V gene are MRHNA and SNTAGT. The V and J ends lost 5 bases and 0 bases respectively, with 7 bases between them. This CDR3 spans 13 amino acids. The CDR3 nucleotides read TGTGCCAGCAGTATGACACTGAACACTGAAGCTTTCTTT. Amino acids: CASSMTLNTEAFF.

The chain uses TRBV29-1 and TRBJ2-7, with 11 bases lining up with TRBD2. This CDR3 is 14 amino acids long. The germline V gene has CDR1 SQVTM and CDR2 ANQGSEA. The ends lost 7 bases at V and 4 bases at J; junction bases unmatched: 9. The CDR3 DNA reads as TGCAGCGCCCAAGGGTCTAGCGGGGGGTACGAGCAGTACTTC. Its protein product is CSAQGSSGGYEQYF.

This clonotype was seen only a few times. V gene TRBV6-1 combines with J gene TRBJ1-3, with D tentatively TRBD1 (5 bases). The CDR3 covers 15 residues. V lost 6 bases, J lost 1 base, and 13 bases lay in between. Germline CDR1 and CDR2: MNHNS and SASEGT. The chain's CDR3 is CASSREPSSGNTIYF. As DNA, the CDR3 is TGTGCCAGCAGCAGGGAACCCTCATCTGGAAACACCATATATTTT.

This clonotype has just a few counts. The J gene is TRBJ2-7, the V gene TRBV7-9; tentative D call: TRBD1 (6 bases). Trimming cost V 3 bases and J 2 bases, with 14 bases left between them. The V gene's germline CDR1 is SEHNR and CDR2 FQNEAQ (reference sequence). There are 15 residues in the CDR3. For the CDR3, the DNA is TGTGCCAGCAGCTTCGATGGGGCAGGGGCCTACGAGCAGTACTTC. Translated, it gives CASSFDGAGAYEQYF.

This chain uses TRBV20-1 with TRBJ2-1; 7 nucleotides match TRBD1. CDR1 and CDR2 (germline): DFQATT, SNEGSKA (reference sequence). The CDR3 is 14 amino acids. With V trimmed by 5 bases and J by 0 bases, 4 bases remained unmatched. CDR3 nucleotides: TGCAGTGCTTACCGACAGGGCTCCTACAATGAGCAGTTCTTC. Protein sequence: CSAYRQGSYNEQFF.

The V gene is TRBV6-6, the J gene TRBJ1-6; possibly TRBD1 for D (6 bases). From germline, CDR1 is MNHNY and CDR2 SVGAGI (reference sequence). The CDR3 length is 15 residues. Trimming shortened V by 5 bases and J by 13 bases, and 21 bases separated the two germline ends. CDR3 protein: CASSQTWGAGLPLHF. The DNA for the CDR3 is TGTGCCAGCAGTCAGACATGGGGGGCGGGACTCCCCCTCCACTTT.

This rearrangement joins TRBV18 to TRBJ2-3; tentatively, D is TRBD1 (6 bases). CDR3 size: 17 residues. Germline assignment: CDR1 KGHSH and CDR2 LQKENI. V gave up 4 bases and J gave up 7 bases, with 24 bases separating them. CDR3 DNA: TGTGCCAGCTCACGAATCGGGACATTGTTGCTCAGCTATACGCAGTATTTT. Translating it yields CASSRIGTLLLSYTQYF.

This clonotype showed up just a few times. The genes are TRBV7-8 and TRBJ2-3; D remains unclear. Germline V gives CDR1 SGHVS, CDR2 FQNEAQ. The CDR3 is 14 residues long. Trimming shortened V by 2 bases and J by 6 bases, and 12 bases separated the two germline ends. CDR3: CASSLTVGWDTQYF. CDR3 coding DNA: TGTGCCAGCAGCTTAACTGTGGGTTGGGATACGCAGTATTTT.

The rearrangement links TRBV6-1 to TRBJ2-7; D is possibly TRBD1 (5 bases). CDR3 size: 12 residues. Germline V gives CDR1 MNHNS, CDR2 SASEGT. V was pared by 11 bases and J by 4 bases, with 15 bases between. CDR3 sequence: CAGGRVTYEQYF. The DNA for the CDR3 is TGTGCCGGCGGCAGGGTAACATACGAGCAGTACTTC.

The chain carries TRBV7-2 and TRBJ2-7; no clear D gene. Trimming stripped 5 bases from V and 4 bases from J, with 9 bases between. The CDR3 extends over 12 amino acids. Germline loops: CDR1 SGHTA, CDR2 FQGNSA. In DNA, the CDR3 is TGTGCCAGCAGCGACCGGAGTTACGAGCAGTACTTC. This gives the protein CASSDRSYEQYF.

Remarks on this clonotype: At one end the junction does not follow the germline gene, possibly because of a read error. The rearrangement joins TRBV27 to TRBJ2-5, with a possible D match to TRBD1 (5 bases). This CDR3 comprises 15 residues. Per the germline V gene, CDR1 is MNHEY and CDR2 is SMNVEV (reference sequence). The CDR3 sequence: CASSPTPAGRETKYF. The CDR3 DNA reads TGTGCCAGCAGTCCAACCCCGGCAGGGCGAGAGACCAAGTACTTC.

This clonotype was recorded many times. The gene calls are TRBV6-1 and TRBJ1-5; D is undetermined. The CDR3 is made up of 13 amino acids. Trimming pared 4 bases from V and 4 bases from J, leaving 8 bases between. Germline V gives CDR1 MNHNS, CDR2 SASEGT. The CDR3 DNA reads TGTGCCAGCAGTGGAGACTGGAATCAGCCCCAGCATTTT. This translates into CASSGDWNQPQHF.

A note on this clonotype: The junction does not match germline at one end; this may be a read error. The V gene is TRBV20-1, the J gene TRBJ2-3, with TRBD1 matching 7 bases. The CDR3 length is 16 residues. Germline V CDR1 and CDR2: DFQATT, SNEGSKA (reference sequence). In DNA, the CDR3 is TGCATTGCTGGTCGGCCGGGACAGACTAGCACAGATACGCAGTATTTT. Amino acid sequence: CIAGRPGQTSTDTQYF.

The chain couples TRBV20-1 to TRBJ1-2; TRBD1 is a possible D gene (5 bases). This CDR3 is built from 12 residues. CDR1 is DFQATT and CDR2 is SNEGSKA in the germline V gene (reference sequence). CDR3 sequence reads: CSVTAKKGGYTF. The CDR3 coding sequence is TGCAGCGTGACAGCTAAGAAGGGGGGCTACACCTTC.

This clonotype was seen more than once but under ten times. This chain connects TRBV2 to TRBJ2-7, with 7 bases that match TRBD2. V trimming: 11 bases; J trimming: 1 base; junction bases outside the gene matches: 11. This CDR3 contains 14 residues. The germline V gene encodes CDR1 SNHLY and CDR2 FYNNEI. The CDR3: CAGLLGLESYEQYF. The CDR3 region has the DNA TGTGCCGGCTTACTCGGACTAGAGTCCTACGAGCAGTACTTC.

The genes are TRBV28 and TRBJ2-1; D not resolved. Trimming shortened V by 7 bases and J by 5 bases, and 12 bases separated the two germline ends. The CDR3 is 13 residues long. From germline, CDR1 is MDHEN and CDR2 SYDVKM. This CDR3 reads CASMVSMNNEQFF. The CDR3 bases are TGTGCCAGCATGGTTTCCATGAACAATGAGCAGTTCTTC.

This clonotype was counted only a few times. This chain connects TRBV4-1 to TRBJ1-5; D remains unclear. The CDR3 is 14 amino acids. Trimming took off 4 bases at V and 4 bases at J, with 11 bases between the two ends. Germline V gives CDR1 MGHRA, CDR2 YSYEKL. CDR3 DNA: TGCGCCAGCAGCCTGGGTCAGGATAATCAGCCCCAGCATTTT. It translates to CASSLGQDNQPQHF.

The rearrangement links TRBV27 to TRBJ2-7; either TRBD1 or TRBD2 may supply D (6 bases each). V shed 8 bases and J shed 3 bases, with 14 bases lying between them. In germline, CDR1 is MNHEY, CDR2 SMNVEV (reference sequence). The CDR3 has 13 residues. The CDR3 bases are TGTGCCAGCCGGAGGGGGTGGAACTACGAGCAGTACTTC. Translated, it gives CASRRGWNYEQYF.

This clonotype was picked up many times. CDR3 bases: TGTGCCAGCAGTTCCGCCGGGGGTACTGAAGCTTTCTTT. This sequence encodes CASSSAGGTEAFF. The chain joins TRBV6-2 or TRBV6-3 to TRBJ1-1, with D possibly being TRBD1 (5 bases). Germline CDR1 is MNHEY and CDR2 is SVGEGT. CDR3 length: 13 residues. Trimming cost V 4 bases and J 5 bases, with 11 bases left between them.

This clonotype appeared a few times. The gene calls are TRBV6-1 and TRBJ2-3; the match to TRBD2 covers 13 bases. Germline V CDR1 and CDR2: MNHNS, SASEGT. Trimming cost V 5 bases and J 6 bases; bases outside gene matches: 5. This CDR3 comprises 15 residues. In nucleotides, the CDR3 is TGTGCCAGCAGTCCCGGGACTAGCGGGACCGATACGCAGTATTTT. This sequence encodes CASSPGTSGTDTQYF.